This entry concerns a single T cell receptor beta chain. This table comes from immunoSEQ multiplex PCR, and its TCRdb copy is limited to in-frame clones, with some not included. Of around 45,000 clones in the sample, over 80% were seen once. CDR3 length equals 15 residues. CDR1 is KGHSH, CDR2 LQKENI, per germline. Germline trimming cut 6 bases from V and 1 base from J; bases unmatched to any gene: 4. The data originate from a study of blood T cell repertoires in COVID-19. The sequenced material came from peripheral blood. This clonotype was obtained from a man aged 80 or over in a cohort sampled during active COVID-19. The genes are TRBV18 and TRBJ2-2; 8 bases are shared with TRBD1. The DNA of the CDR3 is TGTGCCAGCTCTCGCGGGACAGGGAACACCGGGGAGCTGTTTTTT. Translation gives CASSRGTGNTGELFF.